The sequence of this TCR beta chain was determined in a study of cytomegalovirus exposure and HLA in healthy donors. 13 Jbeta primers and 60 Vbeta primers were used for the PCR. Sequencing used immunoSEQ multiplex PCR; TCRdb keeps in-frame clones, though not all of them. The top ten clones hold roughly 1.3% of a sample with around 150,000 clones, about 80% of them seen once. CDR1 and CDR2 from the germline V gene are WSHSY and SAAADI. The length of the CDR3 is 16 residues. V was clipped by 1 base and J by 5 bases, with 17 bases between them. Points from the study as a whole: Per a later analysis, fewer than 20,000 TCR beta sequences showed association with HLA alleles at 0.05 false discovery rate. The productive fraction for most TCR beta V segments was about 87% or about 30% in an earlier analysis.

About this clone: The antigen remains undetermined.

Sequenced sample: PBMCs. The rearrangement links TRBV10-2 to TRBJ1-1; D perhaps matches TRBD1 (6 bases). This clonotype was sampled from a woman between 50 and 59 years old in good health and CMV-seronegative. The CDR3 DNA is TGCGCCAGCAGTGAGTGGGGGGGCAATAGGTGGACTGAAGCTTTCTTT. This sequence encodes CASSEWGGNRWTEAFF.